Below are 30 T cell receptor beta chains sequenced from a single sample in a study of cytomegalovirus exposure and HLA in healthy donors. Primers for the PCR totalled 60 Vbeta and 13 Jbeta. Sequencing used immunoSEQ multiplex PCR; TCRdb keeps in-frame clones, though not all of them. The data hold about 160,000 clones, with roughly 89% observed a single time. Sample: PBMCs. The receptor source for this set is a woman aged 25 to 39 in good health and CMV-seronegative.

The rearrangement joins TRBV14 to TRBJ1-5; TRBD1 matches at 10 bases. J gave up 1 base and V 4 bases, and 4 bases lay outside the gene matches. The CDR3 spans 16 residues. The germline V gene encodes CDR1 SGHDN and CDR2 FVKESK. CDR3 loop: CASSRDRGLSNQPQHF. The CDR3 DNA sequence: TGTGCCAGCAGCCGGGACAGGGGTCTGAGCAATCAGCCCCAGCATTTT.

V gene TRBV19 combines with J gene TRBJ2-7; D possibly corresponds to TRBD1 (6 bases). The ends were cut back, 3 bases at V and 0 bases at J, with 12 bases in the middle. This CDR3 spans 15 amino acids. Germline V gene data show CDR1 as LNHDA and CDR2 as SQIVND (reference sequence). In nucleotides, the CDR3 is TGTGCCAGTAGTATTGGCAGGGGATTCTCCTACGAGCAGTACTTC. This translates into CASSIGRGFSYEQYF.

V is TRBV29-1 and J is TRBJ2-1; 9 bases match TRBD1. V shed 6 bases and J 5 bases; nucleotides not matched to a gene: 8. This CDR3 is built from 14 residues. Germline CDR1 SQVTM, CDR2 ANQGSEA. The CDR3 sequence is CSVEIQGADNEQFF. CDR3 nucleotides: TGCAGCGTGGAAATACAGGGGGCGGACAATGAGCAGTTCTTC.

The chain has TRBV19 and TRBJ2-7; 9 nucleotides line up with TRBD1. From germline, CDR1 is LNHDA and CDR2 SQIVND (reference sequence). V dropped 4 bases and J dropped 2; count of bases not matched to a gene: 3. This CDR3 has 14 amino acids. DNA for the CDR3: TGTGCCAGTAGTACCGGGACAGGGCCCTACGAGCAGTACTTC. This codes for CASSTGTGPYEQYF.

The chain links TRBV4-2 to TRBJ2-5, with TRBD1 identical over 8 bases. The germline V gene encodes CDR1 LGHNA and CDR2 YNFKEQ. V lost 3 bases and J lost 5; bases outside the gene matches: 14. This CDR3 region has 17 residues. The CDR3 DNA follows: TGTGCCAGCAGCCACCCTACAGGGGGTGGGGGAGGTGAGACCCAGTACTTC. Translated, it gives CASSHPTGGGGGETQYF.

The gene calls are TRBV5-1 and TRBJ2-7; D is unclear. There are 14 residues in the CDR3. The V gene lost 1 base and the J gene lost 2 bases, with 10 bases spanning the gap. CDR1 and CDR2 (germline): SGHRS, YFSETQ. Written as DNA, the CDR3 is TGCGCCAGCAGCTTGTTTGGAGTAGCCTACGAGCAGTACTTC. As protein: CASSLFGVAYEQYF.

The V call is TRBV19, the J call TRBJ1-5; D not certain. The V gene's germline CDR1 is LNHDA and CDR2 SQIVND (reference sequence). V dropped 6 bases and J dropped 5 bases, with 8 bases sitting between them. The CDR3 is 12 amino acids. CDR3 in amino acids: CASRIVDQPQHF. DNA for the CDR3: TGTGCCAGTAGGATCGTAGATCAGCCCCAGCATTTT.

The V and J genes are TRBV6-1 and TRBJ2-7; D gene uncertain. Trimming shortened V by 3 bases and J by 3 bases, and 3 bases separated the two germline ends. Germline V gene lookup returns CDR1 MNHNS and CDR2 SASEGT. The CDR3 runs 11 residues. CDR3 nucleotide sequence: TGTGCCAGCAGTGACTTCTACGAGCAGTACTTC. As protein: CASSDFYEQYF.

CDR3 residues: CATSRGDRVGGYTF. Here the CDR3 DNA reads TGTGCCACCAGCAGAGGGGACAGGGTCGGAGGCTACACCTTC. The rearrangement joins TRBV15 to TRBJ1-2; 9 bases map to TRBD1. The V gene's germline CDR1 is LNHNV and CDR2 YYDKDF (reference sequence). The CDR3 loop spans 14 amino acids. V lost 1 base and J lost 8; bases outside the gene matches: 5.

The chain is built from TRBV6-6 and TRBJ2-2; D is undetermined. Germline CDR1 MNHNY, CDR2 SVGAGI (reference sequence). The length of the CDR3 is 13 residues. Trimming removed 4 bases from V and 7 bases from J, with 10 bases in between. The DNA of the CDR3 is TGTGCCAGCAGTTTCGACTTGATCGGGGAGCTGTTTTTT. This codes for CASSFDLIGELFF.

This chain links TRBV5-1 with TRBJ2-7, with 8 nucleotides matching TRBD2. Germline values: CDR1 SGHRS, CDR2 YFSETQ. The junction had 16 bases not matched to a gene; V was cut back by 4 bases and J by 4 bases. The CDR3 has 17 amino acids. CDR3 bases: TGCGCCAGCAGCCCAGGACTAGCATCATCCCTGTCTTACGAGCAGTACTTC. Protein product: CASSPGLASSLSYEQYF.

This clone appeared once. The chain recombines TRBV7-9 with TRBJ1-3; D call uncertain. With 1 base removed from V and 0 bases from J, the gap between germline ends came to 10 bases. Per germline, CDR1 SEHNR and CDR2 FQNEAQ (reference sequence). The CDR3 has 16 residues. Here the CDR3 reads CASSLGTLSSGNTIYF. CDR3 DNA sequence: TGTGCCAGCAGCTTAGGTACGCTTAGCTCTGGAAACACCATATATTTT.

In its sample, this clone was seen once. This rearrangement joins TRBV19 to TRBJ2-7; TRBD1 might be the D (6 bases). This CDR3 is 15 amino acids long. V was trimmed by 4 bases and J by 5 bases, leaving 18 bases between them. Germline V CDR1 and CDR2: LNHDA, SQIVND (reference sequence). The CDR3 region is CASSTARTGFDEQYF. Written as DNA, the CDR3 is TGTGCCAGTAGTACCGCAAGAACAGGGTTCGACGAGCAGTACTTC.

The genes are TRBV5-1 and TRBJ1-2, with 7 bases identical to TRBD1. Trimming took 3 bases from V and 4 from J; bases not matched to a gene: 6. Germline V gene lookup returns CDR1 SGHRS and CDR2 YFSETQ. The length of the CDR3 is 14 residues. Written as DNA, the CDR3 is TGCGCCAGCAGCTCGAGGGACAGAAGCTATGGCTACACCTTC. Residues: CASSSRDRSYGYTF.

J is TRBJ2-3 and V is TRBV20-1; no clear D. Germline values: CDR1 DFQATT, CDR2 SNEGSKA (reference sequence). Trimming took off 7 bases at V and 2 bases at J, with 7 bases between the two ends. The CDR3 has 11 residues. The CDR3 region is CSGGYTDTQYF. In nucleotides, the CDR3 is TGCAGTGGCGGTTACACAGATACGCAGTATTTT.

This clone was recorded only once. The chain employs TRBV5-4 and TRBJ2-3, with 9 positions matching TRBD2. This CDR3 contains 16 residues. V shed 2 bases, J shed 5 bases, and the junction held 9 bases outside the gene matches. Germline loops: CDR1 SGHNT, CDR2 YYREEE (reference sequence). CDR3 sequence: CASSFDIAGVVDTQYF. CDR3 DNA: TGTGCCAGCAGCTTTGACATAGCGGGAGTCGTAGATACGCAGTATTTT.

The chain has TRBV30 and TRBJ2-2, with a weak D call TRBD2 (7 bases). CDR3 length: 15 residues. Trimming left V 5 bases short and J 4 bases short, with 17 bases between. Germline assignment: CDR1 GTSNPN and CDR2 SVGIG (reference sequence). The CDR3 bases are TGTGCCTGGGGACGGTGGGGGGGCAGCACCGGGGAGCTGTTTTTT. Protein product: CAWGRWGGSTGELFF. Filled out from reference TRBV30 and TRBJ2-2, the complete variable domain reads SQTIHQWPATLVQPVGSPLSLECTVEGTSNPNLYWYRQAAGRGLQLLFYSVGIGQISSEVPQNLSASRPQDRQFILSSKKLLLSDSGFYLCAWGRWGGSTGELFFGEGSRLTVL.

The chain recombines TRBV7-2 with TRBJ1-6; 7 nucleotides line up with TRBD1. The CDR3 sequence is 15 residues long. Germline CDR1 is SGHTA and CDR2 is FQGNSA. Unmatched junction bases numbered 6, after V lost 6 bases and J lost 4 bases. In DNA form, the CDR3 reads TGTGCCAGCAGACGACAGGGAGTTTATAATTCACCCCTCCACTTT. It is translated as CASRRQGVYNSPLHF.

The rearrangement joins TRBV4-1 to TRBJ2-1; D gene ambiguous. The germline V and J ends were trimmed by 3 bases and 3 bases, with 6 bases remaining between them. The CDR3 is 13 amino acids. Germline-derived CDR1 and CDR2 are MGHRA and YSYEKL. CDR3 in amino acids: CASSQYSYNEQFF. The CDR3 region has the DNA TGCGCCAGCAGCCAGTACAGCTACAATGAGCAGTTCTTC.

The table lists this clone with a count of one. This chain joins TRBV7-2 and TRBJ1-2, with 7 bases lining up with TRBD1. Germline-derived CDR1 and CDR2 are SGHTA and FQGNSA. The CDR3 consists of 13 residues. V was clipped by 5 bases and J by 4 bases; unmatched bases: 4. This CDR3 reads CASSLGQIYGYTF. The CDR3 DNA reads as TGTGCCAGCAGCCTGGGACAGATCTATGGCTACACCTTC.

A remark on this clone: The same CDR3 arises from other DNA sequences in this sample as well. The rearrangement links TRBV5-1 to TRBJ1-6; a possible D gene is TRBD1 (5 bases). The V end lost 0 bases, the J end lost 10 bases, and 14 bases lay between the germline ends. The germline V gene has CDR1 SGHRS and CDR2 YFSETQ. This CDR3 is built from 15 residues. In DNA form, the CDR3 reads TGCGCCAGCAGCTTGGAAGGGAGGGGAATATCACCCCTCCACTTT. It codes for CASSLEGRGISPLHF.

This clone was counted only a few times. The V gene is TRBV4-1, the J gene TRBJ1-5, with D hard to call. Germline V gene data show CDR1 as MGHRA and CDR2 as YSYEKL. V was cut by 0 bases and J by 1 base, with 4 bases left in between. The length of the CDR3 is 14 residues. In DNA, the CDR3 is TGCGCCAGCAGCCAAGATCTCAGCAATCAGCCCCAGCATTTT. This codes for CASSQDLSNQPQHF.

This clone was observed once. This chain links TRBV18 with TRBJ2-7, with D possibly TRBD1 on 6 matching bases. V lost 2 bases, J lost 2 bases, and 16 bases lay in between. Per germline, CDR1 KGHSH and CDR2 LQKENI. This CDR3 is 16 amino acids long. The CDR3 here is CASSPGHGGVPYEQYF. The CDR3 DNA sequence: TGTGCCAGCTCACCAGGGCATGGGGGCGTCCCCTACGAGCAGTACTTC.

The gene calls are TRBV7-9 and TRBJ1-5, with D possibly TRBD1 on 5 matching bases. The CDR3 extends over 14 amino acids. With 8 bases removed from V and 2 bases from J, the gap between germline ends came to 13 bases. CDR1 SEHNR and CDR2 FQNEAQ come from the germline V gene (reference sequence). The CDR3 is CASGDSLRNQPQHF. The CDR3 DNA reads as TGTGCCAGCGGGGACTCACTTCGCAATCAGCCCCAGCATTTT.

The J gene is TRBJ2-1, the V gene TRBV7-7; TRBD2 might be the D (6 bases). The V gene's germline CDR1 is SSHAT and CDR2 FNYEAQ (reference sequence). CDR3 length equals 15 residues. The V gene lost 4 bases and the J gene lost 5 bases, with 15 bases spanning the gap. CDR3 nucleotides: TGTGCCAGCAGCTCGGACGGGCGGGGCGACAATGAGCAGTTCTTC. Amino acids: CASSSDGRGDNEQFF.

This chain uses TRBV28 with TRBJ2-7; 10 bases line up with TRBD2. Germline values: CDR1 MDHEN, CDR2 SYDVKM. The CDR3 extends over 16 amino acids. V lost 8 bases, J lost 5 bases, and 15 bases stayed unmatched. The CDR3 DNA sequence: TGTGCCAGCCTAAGCGGGAGGGCCCCCCAGGGTAACGAGCAGTACTTC. Amino acid sequence: CASLSGRAPQGNEQYF.

The gene calls are TRBV13 and TRBJ1-5; TRBD1 aligns across 9 bases. The CDR3 length is 17 residues. Per the germline V gene, CDR1 is PRHDT and CDR2 is FYEKMQ (reference sequence). The V and J ends lost 5 bases and 2 bases, in that order; junction bases with no gene match: 10. The CDR3 loop reads CASSKTGGAQGNQPQHF. Written as DNA, the CDR3 is TGTGCCAGCAGCAAAACAGGGGGCGCCCAGGGCAATCAGCCCCAGCATTTT. The full variable domain, rest sourced from reference TRBV13 and TRBJ1-5, is AAGVIQSPRHLIKEKRETATLKCYPIPRHDTVYWYQQGPGQDPQFLISFYEKMQSDKGSIPDRFSAQQFSDYHSELNMSSLELGDSALYFCASSKTGGAQGNQPQHFGDGTRLSIL.

The V gene is TRBV5-1, the J gene TRBJ2-5, with 10 bases that match TRBD1. This CDR3 contains 16 residues. Germline V lookup: CDR1 SGHRS, CDR2 YFSETQ. V lost 5 bases, J lost 1 base, and 8 bases stayed unmatched. This chain's CDR3 is CASRVGTGASQETQYF. In DNA, the CDR3 is TGCGCCAGCAGGGTAGGGACAGGGGCCTCCCAAGAGACCCAGTACTTC.

The chain has TRBV4-2 and TRBJ2-7, with 12 bases matching TRBD2. Trimming removed 3 bases from V and 6 bases from J; junction bases left unmatched: 3. Germline V gives CDR1 LGHNA, CDR2 YNFKEQ. CDR3 length: 14 residues. The CDR3: CASSQTSGSTEQYF. Here the CDR3 DNA reads TGTGCCAGCAGCCAGACTAGCGGGAGCACCGAGCAGTACTTC.

The genes are TRBV18 and TRBJ2-2, with 7 positions matching TRBD1. V trimming: 5 bases; J trimming: 6 bases; junction bases outside the gene matches: 9. The germline V gene has CDR1 KGHSH and CDR2 LQKENI. The CDR3 covers 15 residues. The CDR3 protein is CASSRDSLLSGELFF. CDR3 coding DNA: TGTGCCAGCTCAAGGGACAGCCTCCTTTCCGGGGAGCTGTTTTTT.